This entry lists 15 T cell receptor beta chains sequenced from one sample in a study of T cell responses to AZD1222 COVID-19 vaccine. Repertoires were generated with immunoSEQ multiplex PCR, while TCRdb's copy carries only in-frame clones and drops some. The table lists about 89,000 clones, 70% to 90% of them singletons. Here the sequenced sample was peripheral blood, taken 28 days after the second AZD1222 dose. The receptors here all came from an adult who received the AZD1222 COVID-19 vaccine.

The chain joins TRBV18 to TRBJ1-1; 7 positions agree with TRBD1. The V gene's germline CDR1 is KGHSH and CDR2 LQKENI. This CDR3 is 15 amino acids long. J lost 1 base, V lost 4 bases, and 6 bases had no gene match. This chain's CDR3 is CASSLRTGKNTEAFF. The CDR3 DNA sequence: TGTGCCAGCTCACTACGGACAGGAAAGAACACTGAAGCTTTCTTT.

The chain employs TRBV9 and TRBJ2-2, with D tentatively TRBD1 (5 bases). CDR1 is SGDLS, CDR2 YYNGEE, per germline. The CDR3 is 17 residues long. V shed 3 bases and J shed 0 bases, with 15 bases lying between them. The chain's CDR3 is CASSEPQQASNTGELFF. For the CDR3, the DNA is TGTGCCAGCAGCGAGCCCCAACAGGCGTCGAACACCGGGGAGCTGTTTTTT.

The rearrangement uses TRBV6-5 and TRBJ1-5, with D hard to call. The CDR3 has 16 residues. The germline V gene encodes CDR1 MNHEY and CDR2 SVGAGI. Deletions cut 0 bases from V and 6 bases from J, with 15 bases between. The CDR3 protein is CASSYSSDLAGQPQHF. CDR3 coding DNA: TGTGCCAGCAGTTACTCTTCGGACCTAGCGGGTCAGCCCCAGCATTTT.

This CDR3 is CASGLKWATRGTEAFF. The CDR3 DNA reads as TGTGCCAGTGGCCTGAAATGGGCGACGAGGGGCACTGAAGCTTTCTTT. The chain employs TRBV28 and TRBJ1-1; the D gene is possibly TRBD1 (5 bases). Trimming took off 9 bases at V and 4 bases at J, with 24 bases between the two ends. CDR1 MDHEN and CDR2 SYDVKM come from the germline V gene. CDR3 length equals 16 residues. The full variable domain, with the rest looked up from reference TRBV28 and TRBJ1-1, is DVKVTQSSRYLVKRTGEKVFLECVQDMDHENMFWYRQDPGLGLRLIYFSYDVKMKEKGDIPEGYSVSREKKERFSLILESASTNQTSMYLCASGLKWATRGTEAFFGQGTRLTVV.

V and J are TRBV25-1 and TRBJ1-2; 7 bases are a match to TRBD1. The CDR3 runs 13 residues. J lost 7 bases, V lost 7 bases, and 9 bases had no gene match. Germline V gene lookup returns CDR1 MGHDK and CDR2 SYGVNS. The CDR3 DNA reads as TGTGCCAGCACTACAGGGACAGTTGGTGGCTACACCTTC. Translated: CASTTGTVGGYTF.

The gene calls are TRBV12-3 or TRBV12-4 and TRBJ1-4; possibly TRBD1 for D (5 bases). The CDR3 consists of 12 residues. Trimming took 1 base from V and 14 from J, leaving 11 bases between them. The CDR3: CASSLGPWGLFF. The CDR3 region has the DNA TGTGCCAGCAGTTTAGGTCCATGGGGGCTGTTTTTT.

The CDR3 reads CAWSEVSGYYGYTF. The DNA for the CDR3 is TGTGCCTGGAGTGAGGTGTCGGGGTACTATGGCTACACCTTC. V gene TRBV30 combines with J gene TRBJ1-2; D is uncertain. This CDR3 spans 14 amino acids. Trimming stripped 1 base from V and 3 bases from J, with 12 bases between. Germline values: CDR1 GTSNPN, CDR2 SVGIG (reference sequence).

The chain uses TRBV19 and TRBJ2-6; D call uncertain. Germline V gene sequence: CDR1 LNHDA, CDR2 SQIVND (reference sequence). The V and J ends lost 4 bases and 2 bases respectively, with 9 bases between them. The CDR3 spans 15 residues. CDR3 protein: CASSSPNPGANVLTF. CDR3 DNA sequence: TGTGCCAGTAGTAGCCCCAACCCTGGGGCCAACGTCCTGACTTTC. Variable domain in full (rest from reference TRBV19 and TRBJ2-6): DGGITQSPKYLFRKEGQNVTLSCEQNLNHDAMYWYRQDPGQGLRLIYYSQIVNDFQKGDIAEGYSVSREKKESFPLTVTSAQKNPTAFYLCASSSPNPGANVLTFGAGSRLTVL.

In DNA form, the CDR3 reads TGTGCCAGCAGTTTCATTCGTCGGGGGGGAACTGAAGCTTTCTTT. Its translation: CASSFIRRGGTEAFF. The genes are TRBV27 and TRBJ1-1; TRBD1 might be the D (5 bases). Germline V gene lookup returns CDR1 MNHEY and CDR2 SMNVEV (reference sequence). The CDR3 contains 15 residues. The V and J ends lost 3 bases and 5 bases respectively, with 16 bases between them.

CDR3 residues: CASTAGRVGYNSPLHF. The CDR3 nucleotides are TGTGCCAGTACCGCGGGAAGGGTTGGCTATAATTCACCCCTCCACTTT. The rearrangement links TRBV19 to TRBJ1-6; D unresolved. Per germline, CDR1 LNHDA and CDR2 SQIVND (reference sequence). The CDR3 has 16 amino acids. Trimming pared 7 bases from V and 3 bases from J, leaving 16 bases between.

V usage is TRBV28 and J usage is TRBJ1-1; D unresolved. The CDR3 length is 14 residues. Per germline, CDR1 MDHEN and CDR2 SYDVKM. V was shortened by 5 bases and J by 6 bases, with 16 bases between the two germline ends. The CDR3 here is CASSPPPPWPEAFF. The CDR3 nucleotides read TGTGCCAGCAGTCCGCCCCCCCCTTGGCCTGAAGCTTTCTTT.

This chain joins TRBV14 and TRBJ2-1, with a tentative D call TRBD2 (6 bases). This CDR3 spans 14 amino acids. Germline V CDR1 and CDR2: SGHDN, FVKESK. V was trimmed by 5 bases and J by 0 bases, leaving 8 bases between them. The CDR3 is CASSGGSSYNEQFF. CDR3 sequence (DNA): TGTGCCAGCAGCGGAGGGAGCTCCTACAATGAGCAGTTCTTC.

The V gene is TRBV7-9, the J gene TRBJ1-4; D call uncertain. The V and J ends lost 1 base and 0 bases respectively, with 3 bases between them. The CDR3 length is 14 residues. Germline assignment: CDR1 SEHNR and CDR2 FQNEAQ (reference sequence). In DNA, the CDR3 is TGTGCCAGCAGCTTAGGGGCAACTAATGAAAAACTGTTTTTT. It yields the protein CASSLGATNEKLFF.

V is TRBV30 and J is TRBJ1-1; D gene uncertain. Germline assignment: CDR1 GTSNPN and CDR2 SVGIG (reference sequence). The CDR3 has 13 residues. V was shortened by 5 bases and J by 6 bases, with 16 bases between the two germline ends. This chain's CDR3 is CAWAITTWSEAFF. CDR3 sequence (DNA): TGTGCCTGGGCCATTACCACGTGGTCTGAAGCTTTCTTT.

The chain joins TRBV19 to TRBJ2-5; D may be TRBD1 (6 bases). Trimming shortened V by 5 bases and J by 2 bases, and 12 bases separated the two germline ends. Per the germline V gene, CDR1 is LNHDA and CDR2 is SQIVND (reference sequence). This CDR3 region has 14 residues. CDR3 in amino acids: CASSLQGEQETQYF. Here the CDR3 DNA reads TGTGCCAGTAGTCTACAGGGAGAGCAAGAGACCCAGTACTTC. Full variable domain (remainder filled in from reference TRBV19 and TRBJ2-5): DGGITQSPKYLFRKEGQNVTLSCEQNLNHDAMYWYRQDPGQGLRLIYYSQIVNDFQKGDIAEGYSVSREKKESFPLTVTSAQKNPTAFYLCASSLQGEQETQYFGPGTRLLVL.